This is a list of T cell receptor beta chains from one sample in a study of CD8+ T cells in alopecia areata. Sequencing used immunoSEQ multiplex PCR; TCRdb keeps in-frame clones, though not all of them. The sample contains about 100,000 clones, approximately 63% of which appear only once. The sample was CD8+ T cells sorted from blood, taken at approximately week 60, from a patient treated with tofacitinib. Receptors originate from a human donor with alopecia areata. Each CDR3 is given with its conserved first and last residue. The D gene is left open where the match is weak. Only some rows state a clone size, as once, few, many or a class for expanded clones.

d_call	cdr3_length	clone_size	v_call	j_call	cdr3_aa
NA	12	NA	TRBV7-2	TRBJ2-2	CASSGYTGELFF
NA	16	NA	TRBV7-9	TRBJ2-1	CASSFDSGTANNEQFF
TRBD2	16	NA	TRBV4-2	TRBJ2-1	CASSQLTSGEGNEQFF
NA	14	NA	TRBV15	TRBJ1-1	CATSTGPPNTEAFF
NA	11	NA	TRBV19	TRBJ1-4	CASRQGEKLFF
NA	15	NA	TRBV9	TRBJ2-2	CASNGGTAPTGELFF
NA	15	NA	TRBV10-3	TRBJ2-5	CATVRDTAPGETQYF
NA	14	NA	TRBV5-6	TRBJ2-2	CASSSDRNTGELFF
NA	14	NA	TRBV4-2	TRBJ2-3	CASSQVSGGHTQYF
NA	16	NA	TRBV6-6	TRBJ2-3	CASSTGTGGYTDTQYF
NA	15	NA	TRBV6-6	TRBJ1-2	CASSSYSGESSGYTF
NA	15	NA	TRBV30	TRBJ2-2	CAWRDTEHNTGELFF
TRBD1	14	NA	TRBV27	TRBJ2-1	CASSLGTGVGEQFF
NA	17	few	TRBV19	TRBJ2-3	CASSIRANRELADTQYF
NA	14	few	TRBV13	TRBJ2-3	CASSQAVGEDTQYF
TRBD1	16	NA	TRBV7-9	TRBJ2-7	CASSSPGQESSYEQYF
NA	11	NA	TRBV7-9	TRBJ2-3	CASSVRGGGNF
NA	11	NA	TRBV29-1	TRBJ2-4	CSALQKNIQYF
NA	15	NA	TRBV5-6	TRBJ2-1	CASNLRGWRYNEQFF
NA	12	NA	TRBV6-6	TRBJ2-3	CASSRPRNTQYF
TRBD1	15	NA	TRBV10-1	TRBJ2-1	CASSEVGRGYNEQFF
NA	16	NA	TRBV21-1	TRBJ1-1	CASSVWDGSTDTEAFF
NA	15	NA	TRBV27	TRBJ1-5	CASSLSWGLNQPQHF
NA	13	few	TRBV27	TRBJ1-2	CASSPSGIRGYTF
NA	15	NA	TRBV6-9	TRBJ2-4	CASRYAGPPLDAQYF
NA	14	few	TRBV14	TRBJ2-7	CASSQVQGNYEQYF
TRBD2	15	NA	TRBV7-6	TRBJ2-1	CASSSPGLLYNEQFF
TRBD2	17	NA	TRBV11-2	TRBJ2-1	CASSLTPGLAAYNEQFF